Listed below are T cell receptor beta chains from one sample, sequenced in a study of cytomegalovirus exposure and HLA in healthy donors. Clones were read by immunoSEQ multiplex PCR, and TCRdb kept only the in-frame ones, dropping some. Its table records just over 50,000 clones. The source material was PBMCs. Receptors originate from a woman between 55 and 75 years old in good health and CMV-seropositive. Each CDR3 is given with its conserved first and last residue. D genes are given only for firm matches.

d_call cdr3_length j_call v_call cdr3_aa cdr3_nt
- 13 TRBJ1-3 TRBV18 CASEHFSGNTIYF TGTGCCAGTGAGCACTTCTCTGGAAACACCATATATTTT
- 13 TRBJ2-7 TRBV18 CASSPPMRVEQYF TGTGCCAGCTCACCACCGATGCGGGTCGAGCAGTACTTC
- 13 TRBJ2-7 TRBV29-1 CSGATGGTYEQYF TGCAGCGGGGCGACCGGGGGTACCTACGAGCAGTACTTC
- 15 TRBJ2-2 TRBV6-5 CASSYSDENTGELFF TGTGCCAGCAGTTACAGCGACGAGAACACCGGGGAGCTGTTTTTT
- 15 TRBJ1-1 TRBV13 CASSPGRGGNTEAFF TGTGCCAGCAGCCCCGGGCGCGGGGGGAACACTGAAGCTTTCTTT
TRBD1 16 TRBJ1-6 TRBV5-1 CASSRGGDRGGSPLHF TGCGCCAGCAGCAGGGGGGGCGACAGGGGCGGTTCACCCCTCCACTTT
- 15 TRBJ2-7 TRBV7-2 CASSLVGSGTYEQYF TGTGCCAGCAGCTTAGTCGGGAGCGGTACCTACGAGCAGTACTTC
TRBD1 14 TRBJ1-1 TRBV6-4 CASSAGQENTEAFF TGTGCCAGCAGTGCCGGACAGGAGAACACTGAAGCTTTCTTT
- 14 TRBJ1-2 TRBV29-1 CSVEPPGHAYGYTF TGCAGCGTTGAACCCCCAGGGCACGCCTATGGCTACACCTTC
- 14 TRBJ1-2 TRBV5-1 CASSRGGFDYGYTF TGCGCCAGCAGCCGGGGGGGGTTTGACTATGGCTACACCTTC
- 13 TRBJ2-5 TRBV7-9 CASSSDNQETQYF TGTGCCAGCAGCTCCGACAACCAAGAGACCCAGTACTTC
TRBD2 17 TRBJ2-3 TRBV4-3 CASSQVSQRGGRDTQYF TGCGCCAGCAGCCAAGTAAGCCAGCGGGGGGGCCGTGATACGCAGTATTTT
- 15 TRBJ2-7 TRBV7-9 CASSLLGDNPYEQYF TGTGCCAGCAGCTTATTAGGGGACAACCCCTACGAGCAGTACTTC
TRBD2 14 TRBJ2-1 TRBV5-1 CASRGLAGIDEQFF TGCGCCAGCAGAGGGCTAGCGGGGATCGATGAGCAGTTCTTC
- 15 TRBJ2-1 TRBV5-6 CASRWRAELDNEQFF TGTGCCAGCAGATGGCGGGCAGAACTCGACAATGAGCAGTTCTTC
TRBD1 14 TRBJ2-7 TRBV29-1 CSVEGGTGVREQYF TGCAGCGTTGAAGGTGGGACAGGGGTGAGGGAGCAGTACTTC
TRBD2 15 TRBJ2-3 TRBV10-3 CATALAGGEADTQYF TGTGCCACGGCTCTAGCGGGGGGGGAGGCAGATACGCAGTATTTT
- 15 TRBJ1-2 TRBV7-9 CASSSGNVGSYGYTF TGTGCCAGCAGCTCAGGGAACGTAGGTTCCTATGGCTACACCTTC
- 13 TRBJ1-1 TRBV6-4 CASSDMQGTRAFF TGTGCCAGCAGTGATATGCAGGGAACCAGGGCTTTCTTT
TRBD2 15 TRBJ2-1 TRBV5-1 CASSVLAGSYNEQFF TGCGCCAGCAGCGTACTAGCGGGGTCCTACAATGAGCAGTTCTTC
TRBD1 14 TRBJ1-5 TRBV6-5 CASSSEQGRQPQHF TGTGCCAGCAGTTCGGAACAGGGGCGGCAGCCCCAGCATTTT
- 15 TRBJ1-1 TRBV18 CASSPDRGLNTEAFF TGTGCCAGCTCACCCGACCGGGGTTTGAACACTGAAGCTTTCTTT
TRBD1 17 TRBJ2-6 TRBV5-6 CASSVPTGVRGANVLTF TGTGCCAGCAGCGTCCCGACAGGGGTACGCGGGGCCAACGTCCTGACTTTC
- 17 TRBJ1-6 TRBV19 CASSVAGHGRYNSPLHF TGTGCCAGTAGTGTCGCAGGCCACGGGAGGTATAATTCACCCCTCCACTTT
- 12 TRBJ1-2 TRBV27 CASSPGSYGYTF TGTGCCAGCAGCCCCGGGAGCTATGGCTACACCTTC
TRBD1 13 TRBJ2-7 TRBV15 CATSGRQGDEQYF TGTGCCACCAGCGGGCGACAGGGGGATGAGCAGTACTTC
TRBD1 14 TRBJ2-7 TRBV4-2 CASSQTGDHYEQYF TGTGCCAGCAGCCAGACAGGGGATCACTACGAGCAGTACTTC
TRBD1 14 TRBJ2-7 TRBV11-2 CASSFGQGGYEQYF TGTGCCAGCAGCTTCGGACAGGGTGGTTACGAGCAGTACTTC
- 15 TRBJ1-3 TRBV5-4 CASSLGSGSGNTIYF TGTGCCAGCAGCTTGGGGTCAGGCTCTGGAAACACCATATATTTT
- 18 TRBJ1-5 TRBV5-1 CASSVGGAGTNSNQPQHF TGCGCCAGCAGCGTGGGCGGGGCAGGGACTAATAGCAATCAGCCCCAGCATTTT
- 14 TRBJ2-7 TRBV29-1 CSAAEGTWAYEQYF TGCAGCGCCGCCGAGGGGACTTGGGCCTACGAGCAGTACTTC
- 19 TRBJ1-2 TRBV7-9 CASSFFRHRQPATSYGYTF TGTGCCAGCAGCTTTTTTCGCCACCGACAGCCTGCAACTTCCTATGGCTACACCTTC
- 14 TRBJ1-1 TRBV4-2 CASSQGASNTEAFF TGTGCCAGCAGCCAAGGGGCCTCGAACACTGAAGCTTTCTTT
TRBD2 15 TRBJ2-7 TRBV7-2 CASSLGSGGPYEQYF TGTGCCAGCAGCTTAGGTAGCGGGGGGCCCTACGAGCAGTACTTC
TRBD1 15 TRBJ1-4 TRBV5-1 CASSLAGTGNEKLFF TGCGCCAGCAGCTTGGCCGGGACAGGGAATGAAAAACTGTTTTTT
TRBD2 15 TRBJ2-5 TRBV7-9 CASSLGGGGQETQYF TGTGCCAGCAGCCTCGGTGGGGGGGGCCAAGAGACCCAGTACTTC
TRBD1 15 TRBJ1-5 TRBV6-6 CASRPGQGGYQPQHF TGTGCCAGCAGGCCAGGACAGGGGGGATATCAGCCCCAGCATTTT
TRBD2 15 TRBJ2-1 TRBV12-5 CASARSGGAGNEQFF TGTGCTAGTGCCCGTAGCGGGGGGGCCGGCAATGAGCAGTTCTTC
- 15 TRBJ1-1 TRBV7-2 CASSFGSRGNTEAFF TGTGCCAGCAGCTTTGGCAGTCGAGGGAACACTGAAGCTTTCTTT